The 3 T cell receptor beta chains listed next were all sequenced from one sample in a study of blood T cells in healthy people across ages. Alongside a J-beta primer mix, a sample-barcoded 5' primer served in a second PCR lasting about 7 to 11 cycles. TCRdb re-called the 5' RACE reads with MiXCR, one entry per CDR3 protein. Found here are about 1.4 million distinct CDR3 sequences, approximately 59% of them singletons; the top ten hold about 6.3%. The sequenced material came from blood. The source is a man aged 18 to 30 in good health.

The chain is built from TRBV4-1 and TRBJ2-1; 10 nucleotides agree with TRBD2. This CDR3 has 15 amino acids. V lost 1 base to trimming and J lost 10 bases; unmatched junction nucleotides: 7. Per the germline V gene, CDR1 is MGHRA and CDR2 is YSYEKL. The CDR3 DNA reads TGCGCCAGCAGCCAAGTTAAGCGGGGGGGCGACGAGCAGTTCTTC. Its protein is CASSQVKRGGDEQFF.

V gene TRBV7-9 combines with J gene TRBJ1-2; D might be TRBD1 (6 bases). The length of the CDR3 is 14 residues. V lost 0 bases and J 4 bases, leaving 9 bases between the germline ends. CDR1 and CDR2 (germline): SEHNR, FQNEAQ (reference sequence). The CDR3 bases are TGTGCCAGCAGCTTAGCGGACAGACTCTATGGCTACACCTTC. It yields the protein CASSLADRLYGYTF.

This chain uses TRBV29-1 with TRBJ1-2; TRBD1 is a possible D gene (5 bases). Trimming removed 1 base at V and 5 bases at J, with 11 bases between. Germline V CDR1 and CDR2: SQVTM, ANQGSEA. The CDR3 is 13 residues long. The CDR3: CSVEGGGPYGYTF. Written as DNA, the CDR3 is TGCAGCGTTGAAGGGGGGGGACCTTATGGCTACACCTTC. Using reference TRBV29-1 and TRBJ1-2 for the parts outside the CDR3, the full variable domain is SAVISQKPSRDICQRGTSLTIQCQVDSQVTMMFWYRQQPGQSLTLIATANQGSEATYESGFVIDKFPISRPNLTFSTLTVSNMSPEDSSIYLCSVEGGGPYGYTFGSGTRLTVV.